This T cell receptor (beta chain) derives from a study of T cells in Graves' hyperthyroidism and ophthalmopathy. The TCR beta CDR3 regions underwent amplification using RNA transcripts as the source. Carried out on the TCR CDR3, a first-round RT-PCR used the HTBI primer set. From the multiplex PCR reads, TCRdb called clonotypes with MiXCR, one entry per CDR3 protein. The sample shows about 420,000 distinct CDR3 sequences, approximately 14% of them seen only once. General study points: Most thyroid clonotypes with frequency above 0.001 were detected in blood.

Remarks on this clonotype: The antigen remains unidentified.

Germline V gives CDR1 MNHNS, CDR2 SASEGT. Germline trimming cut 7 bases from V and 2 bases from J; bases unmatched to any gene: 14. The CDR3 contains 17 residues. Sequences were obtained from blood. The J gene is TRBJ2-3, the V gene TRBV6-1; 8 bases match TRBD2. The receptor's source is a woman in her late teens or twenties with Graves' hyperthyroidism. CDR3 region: CASIGGGGKGATDTQYF. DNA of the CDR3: TGTGCCAGCATCGGGGGGGGGGGGAAAGGGGCCACAGATACGCAGTATTTT.